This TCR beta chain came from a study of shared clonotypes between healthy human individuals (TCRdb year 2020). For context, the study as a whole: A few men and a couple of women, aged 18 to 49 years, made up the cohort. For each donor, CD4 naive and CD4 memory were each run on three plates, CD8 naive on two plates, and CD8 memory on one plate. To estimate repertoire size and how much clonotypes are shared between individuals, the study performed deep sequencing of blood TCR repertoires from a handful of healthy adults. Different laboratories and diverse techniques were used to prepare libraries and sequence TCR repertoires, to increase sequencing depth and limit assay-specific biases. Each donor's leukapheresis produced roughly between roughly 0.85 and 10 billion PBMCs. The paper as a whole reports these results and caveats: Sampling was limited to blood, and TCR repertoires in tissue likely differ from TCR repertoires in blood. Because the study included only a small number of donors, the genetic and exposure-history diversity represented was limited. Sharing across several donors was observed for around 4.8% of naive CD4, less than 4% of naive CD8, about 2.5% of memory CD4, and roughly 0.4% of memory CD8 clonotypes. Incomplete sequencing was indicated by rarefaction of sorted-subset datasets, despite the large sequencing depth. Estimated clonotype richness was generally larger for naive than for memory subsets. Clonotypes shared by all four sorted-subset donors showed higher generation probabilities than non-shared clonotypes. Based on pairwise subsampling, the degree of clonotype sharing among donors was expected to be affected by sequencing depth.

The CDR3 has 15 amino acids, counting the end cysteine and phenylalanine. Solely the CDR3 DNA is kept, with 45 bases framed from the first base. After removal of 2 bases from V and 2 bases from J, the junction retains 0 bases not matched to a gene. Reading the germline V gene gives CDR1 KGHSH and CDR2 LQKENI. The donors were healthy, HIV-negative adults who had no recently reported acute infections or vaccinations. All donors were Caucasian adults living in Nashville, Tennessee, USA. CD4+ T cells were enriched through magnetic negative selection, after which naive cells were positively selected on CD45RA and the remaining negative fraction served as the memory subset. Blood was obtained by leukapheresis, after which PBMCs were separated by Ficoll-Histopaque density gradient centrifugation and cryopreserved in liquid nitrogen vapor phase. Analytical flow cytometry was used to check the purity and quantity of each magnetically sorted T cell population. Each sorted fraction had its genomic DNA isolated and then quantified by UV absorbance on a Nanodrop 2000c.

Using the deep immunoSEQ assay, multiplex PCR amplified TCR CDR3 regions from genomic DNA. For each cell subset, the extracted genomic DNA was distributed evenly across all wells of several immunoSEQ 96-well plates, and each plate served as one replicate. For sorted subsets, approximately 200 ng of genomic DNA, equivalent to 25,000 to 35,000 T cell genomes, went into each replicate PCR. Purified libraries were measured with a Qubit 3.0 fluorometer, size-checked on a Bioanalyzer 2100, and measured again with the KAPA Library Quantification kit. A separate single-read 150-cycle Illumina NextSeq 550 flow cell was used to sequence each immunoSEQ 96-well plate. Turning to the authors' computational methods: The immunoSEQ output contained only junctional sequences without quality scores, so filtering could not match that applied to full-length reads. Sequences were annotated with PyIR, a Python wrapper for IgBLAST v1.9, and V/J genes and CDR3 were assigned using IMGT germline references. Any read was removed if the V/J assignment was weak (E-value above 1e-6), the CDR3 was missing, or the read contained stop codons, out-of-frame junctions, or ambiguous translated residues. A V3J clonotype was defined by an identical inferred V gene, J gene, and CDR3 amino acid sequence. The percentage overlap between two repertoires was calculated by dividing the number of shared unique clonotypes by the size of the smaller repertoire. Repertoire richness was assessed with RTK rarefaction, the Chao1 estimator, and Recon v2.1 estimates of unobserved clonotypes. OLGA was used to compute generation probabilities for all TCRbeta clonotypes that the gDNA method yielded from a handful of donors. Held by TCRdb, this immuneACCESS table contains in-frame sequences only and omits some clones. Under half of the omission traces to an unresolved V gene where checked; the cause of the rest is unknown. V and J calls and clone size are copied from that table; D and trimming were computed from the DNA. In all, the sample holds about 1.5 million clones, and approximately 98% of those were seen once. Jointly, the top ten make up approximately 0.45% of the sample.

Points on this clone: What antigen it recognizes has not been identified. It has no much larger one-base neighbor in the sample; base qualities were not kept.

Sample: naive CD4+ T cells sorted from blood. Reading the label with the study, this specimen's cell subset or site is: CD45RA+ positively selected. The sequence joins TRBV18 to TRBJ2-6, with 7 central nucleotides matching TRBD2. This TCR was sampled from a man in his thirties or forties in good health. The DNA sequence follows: TGTGCCAGCTCACCAGCGGGAGCTGGGGCCAACGTCCTGACTTTC. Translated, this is CASSPAGAGANVLTF. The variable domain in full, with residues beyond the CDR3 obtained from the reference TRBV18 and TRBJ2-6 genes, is NAGVMQNPRHLVRRRGQEARLRCSPMKGHSHVYWYRQLPEEGLKFMVYLQKENIIDESGMPKERFSAEFPKEGPSILRIQQVVRGDSAAYFCASSPAGAGANVLTFGAGSRLTVL.